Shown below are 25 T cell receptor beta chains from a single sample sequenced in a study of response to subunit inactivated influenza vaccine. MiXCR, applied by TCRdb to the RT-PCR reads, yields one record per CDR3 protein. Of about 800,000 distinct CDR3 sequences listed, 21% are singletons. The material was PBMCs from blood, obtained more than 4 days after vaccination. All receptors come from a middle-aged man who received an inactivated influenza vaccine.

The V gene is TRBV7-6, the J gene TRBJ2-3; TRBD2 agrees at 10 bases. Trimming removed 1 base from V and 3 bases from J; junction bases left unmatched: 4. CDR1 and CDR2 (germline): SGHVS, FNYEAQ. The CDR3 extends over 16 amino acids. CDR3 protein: CASSLGVSGRTDTQYF. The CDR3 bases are TGTGCCAGCAGCTTAGGGGTTAGCGGGAGGACAGATACGCAGTATTTT.

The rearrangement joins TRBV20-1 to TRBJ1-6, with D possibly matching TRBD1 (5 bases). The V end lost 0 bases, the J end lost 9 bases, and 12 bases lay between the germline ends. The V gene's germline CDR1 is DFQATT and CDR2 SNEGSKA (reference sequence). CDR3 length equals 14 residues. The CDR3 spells CSARDRRGGSPLHF. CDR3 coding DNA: TGCAGTGCTAGAGATAGAAGGGGAGGTTCACCCCTCCACTTT.

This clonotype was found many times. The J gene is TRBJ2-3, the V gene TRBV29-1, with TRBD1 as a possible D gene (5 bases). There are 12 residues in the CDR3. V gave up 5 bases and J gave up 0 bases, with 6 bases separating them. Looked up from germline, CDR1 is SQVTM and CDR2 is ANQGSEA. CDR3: CSVTGSTDTQYF. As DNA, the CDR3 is TGCAGCGTTACAGGAAGCACAGATACGCAGTATTTT.

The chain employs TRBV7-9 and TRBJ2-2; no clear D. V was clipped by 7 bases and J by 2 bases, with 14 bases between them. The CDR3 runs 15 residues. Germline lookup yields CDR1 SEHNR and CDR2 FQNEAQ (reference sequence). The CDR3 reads CASTPGLFNTGELFF. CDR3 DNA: TGTGCCAGCACCCCCGGCCTTTTCAACACCGGGGAGCTGTTTTTT.

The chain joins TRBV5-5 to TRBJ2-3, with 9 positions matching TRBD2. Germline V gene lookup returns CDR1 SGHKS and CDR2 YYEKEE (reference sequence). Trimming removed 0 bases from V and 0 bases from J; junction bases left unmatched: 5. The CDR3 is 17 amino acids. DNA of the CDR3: TGTGCCAGCAGCTTGGCCCCTAGCGGGACTAGCACAGATACGCAGTATTTT. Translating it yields CASSLAPSGTSTDTQYF.

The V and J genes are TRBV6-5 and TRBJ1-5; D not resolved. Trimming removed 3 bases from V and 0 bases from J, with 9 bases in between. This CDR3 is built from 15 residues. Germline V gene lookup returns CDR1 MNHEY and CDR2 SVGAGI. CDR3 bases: TGTGCCAGCAGTTATTCGGTGGGTAGCAATCAGCCCCAGCATTTT. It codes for CASSYSVGSNQPQHF.

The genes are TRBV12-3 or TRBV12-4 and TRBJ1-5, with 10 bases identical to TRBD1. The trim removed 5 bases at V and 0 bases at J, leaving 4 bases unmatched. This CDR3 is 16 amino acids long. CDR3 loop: CASSPGTGASNQPQHF. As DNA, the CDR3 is TGTGCCAGCAGTCCCGGGACAGGGGCTAGCAATCAGCCCCAGCATTTT.

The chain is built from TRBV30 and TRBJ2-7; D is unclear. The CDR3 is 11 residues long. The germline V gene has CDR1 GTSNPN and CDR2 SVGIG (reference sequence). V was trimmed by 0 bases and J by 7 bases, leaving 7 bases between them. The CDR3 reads CAWSVRWEQYF. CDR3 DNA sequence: TGTGCCTGGAGTGTGCGCTGGGAGCAGTACTTC.

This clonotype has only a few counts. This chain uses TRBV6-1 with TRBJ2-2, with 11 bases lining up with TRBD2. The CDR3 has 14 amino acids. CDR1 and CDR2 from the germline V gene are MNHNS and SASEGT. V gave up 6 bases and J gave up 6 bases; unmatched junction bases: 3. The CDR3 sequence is CASRIAGGPGELFF. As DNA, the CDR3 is TGTGCCAGCAGGATAGCGGGGGGGCCCGGGGAGCTGTTTTTT.

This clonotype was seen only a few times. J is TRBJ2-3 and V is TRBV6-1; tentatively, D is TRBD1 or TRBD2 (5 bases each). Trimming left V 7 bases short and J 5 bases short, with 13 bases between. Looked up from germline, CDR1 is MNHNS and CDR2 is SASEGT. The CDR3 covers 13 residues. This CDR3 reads CASKGSLGDTQYF. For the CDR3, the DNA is TGTGCCAGCAAGGGGAGCTTGGGAGATACGCAGTATTTT.

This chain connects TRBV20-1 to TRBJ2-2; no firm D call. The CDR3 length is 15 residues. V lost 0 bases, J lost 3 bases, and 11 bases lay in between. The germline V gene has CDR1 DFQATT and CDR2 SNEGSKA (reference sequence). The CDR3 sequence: CSARDRASHTGELFF. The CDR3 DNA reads TGCAGTGCTAGAGATCGGGCGTCCCACACCGGGGAGCTGTTTTTT.

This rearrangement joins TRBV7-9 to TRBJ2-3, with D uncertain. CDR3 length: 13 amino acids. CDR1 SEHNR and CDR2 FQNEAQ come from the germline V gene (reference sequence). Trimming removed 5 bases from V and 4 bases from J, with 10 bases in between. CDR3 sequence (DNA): TGTGCCAGCAGCCAAACTACTCCAGATACGCAGTATTTT. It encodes CASSQTTPDTQYF.

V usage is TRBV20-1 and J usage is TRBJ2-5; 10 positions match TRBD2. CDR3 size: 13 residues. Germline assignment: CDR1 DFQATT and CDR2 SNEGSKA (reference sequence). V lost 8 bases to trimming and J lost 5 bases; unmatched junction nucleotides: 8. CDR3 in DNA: TGCAGTCCGTTACTAGCGGGGCGGGAGACCCAGTACTTC. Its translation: CSPLLAGRETQYF.

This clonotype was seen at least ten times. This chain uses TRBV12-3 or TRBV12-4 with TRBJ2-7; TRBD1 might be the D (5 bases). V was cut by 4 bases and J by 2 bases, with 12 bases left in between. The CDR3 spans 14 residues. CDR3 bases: TGTGCCAGCAGTTATGACAGCCATCCCTACGAGCAGTACTTC. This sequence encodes CASSYDSHPYEQYF.

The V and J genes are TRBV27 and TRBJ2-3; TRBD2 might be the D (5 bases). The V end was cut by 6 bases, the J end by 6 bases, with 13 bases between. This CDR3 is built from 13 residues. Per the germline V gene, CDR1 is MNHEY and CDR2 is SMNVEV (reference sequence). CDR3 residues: CASSARGWDTQYF. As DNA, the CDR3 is TGTGCCAGCAGCGCCCGGGGTTGGGATACGCAGTATTTT.

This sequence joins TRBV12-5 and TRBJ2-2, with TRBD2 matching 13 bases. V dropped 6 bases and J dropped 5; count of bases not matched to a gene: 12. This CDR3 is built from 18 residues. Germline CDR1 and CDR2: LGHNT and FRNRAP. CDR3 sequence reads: CASGNTGTSGIGTGELFF. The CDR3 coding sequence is TGTGCTAGTGGAAACACCGGGACTAGCGGGATTGGTACCGGGGAGCTGTTTTTT.

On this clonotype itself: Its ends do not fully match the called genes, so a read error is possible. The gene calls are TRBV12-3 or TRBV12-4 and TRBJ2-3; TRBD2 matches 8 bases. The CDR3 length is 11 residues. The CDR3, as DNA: TGTGCCAGCACCGGAGGAAGCGGGAGTAATTTT. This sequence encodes CASTGGSGSNF.

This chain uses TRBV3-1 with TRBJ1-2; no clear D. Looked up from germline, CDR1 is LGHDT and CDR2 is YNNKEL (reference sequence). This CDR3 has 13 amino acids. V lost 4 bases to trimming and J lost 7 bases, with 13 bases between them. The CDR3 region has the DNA TGTGCCAGCAGCCCCACAAGAGGTAGTGGCTACACCTTC. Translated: CASSPTRGSGYTF.

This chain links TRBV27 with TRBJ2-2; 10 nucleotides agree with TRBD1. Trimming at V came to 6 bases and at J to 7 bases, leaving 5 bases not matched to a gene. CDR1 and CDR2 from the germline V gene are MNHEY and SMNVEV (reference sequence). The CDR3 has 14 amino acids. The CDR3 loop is CASSRQGAVGELFF. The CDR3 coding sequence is TGTGCCAGCAGCCGACAGGGGGCGGTCGGGGAGCTGTTTTTT.

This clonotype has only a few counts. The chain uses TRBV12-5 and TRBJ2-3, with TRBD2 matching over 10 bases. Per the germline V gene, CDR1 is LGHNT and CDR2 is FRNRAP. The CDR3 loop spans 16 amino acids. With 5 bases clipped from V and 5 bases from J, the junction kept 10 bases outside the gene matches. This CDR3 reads CASGPGAGGPGDTQYF. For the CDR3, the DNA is TGTGCTAGTGGTCCCGGAGCGGGAGGGCCGGGAGATACGCAGTATTTT.

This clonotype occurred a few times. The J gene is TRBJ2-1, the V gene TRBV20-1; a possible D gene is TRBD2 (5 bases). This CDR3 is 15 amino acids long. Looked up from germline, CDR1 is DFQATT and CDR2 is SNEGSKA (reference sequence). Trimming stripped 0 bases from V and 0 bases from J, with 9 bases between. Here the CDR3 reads CSAREDSVSYNEQFF. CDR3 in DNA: TGCAGTGCTAGAGAGGACTCGGTCTCCTACAATGAGCAGTTCTTC.

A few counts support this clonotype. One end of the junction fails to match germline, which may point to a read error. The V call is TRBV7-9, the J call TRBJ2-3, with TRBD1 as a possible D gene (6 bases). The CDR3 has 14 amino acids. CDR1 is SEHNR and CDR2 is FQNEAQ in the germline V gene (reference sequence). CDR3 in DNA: TGTGCCAGCAGCTTAGCGGACAGCAGAGATACGCAGTATTTT. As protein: CASSLADSRDTQYF.

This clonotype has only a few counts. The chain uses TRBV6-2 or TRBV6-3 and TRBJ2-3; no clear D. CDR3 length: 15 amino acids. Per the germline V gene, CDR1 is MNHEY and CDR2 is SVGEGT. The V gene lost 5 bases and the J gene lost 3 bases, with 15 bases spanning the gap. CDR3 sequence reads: CASSPERGWTDTQYF. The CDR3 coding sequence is TGTGCCAGCAGTCCCGAGAGAGGTTGGACAGATACGCAGTATTTT.

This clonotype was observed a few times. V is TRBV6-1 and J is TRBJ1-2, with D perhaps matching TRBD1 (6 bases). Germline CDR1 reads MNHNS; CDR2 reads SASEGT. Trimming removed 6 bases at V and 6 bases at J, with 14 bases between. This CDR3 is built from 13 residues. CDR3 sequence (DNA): TGTGCCAGCAGCCGGCAGGGGAGAAATGGCTACACCTTC. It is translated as CASSRQGRNGYTF.

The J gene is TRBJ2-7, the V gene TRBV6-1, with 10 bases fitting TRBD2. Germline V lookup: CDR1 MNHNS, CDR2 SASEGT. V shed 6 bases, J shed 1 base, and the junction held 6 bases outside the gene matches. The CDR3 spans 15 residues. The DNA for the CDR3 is TGTGCCAGCAGCCCGGGACTAGCGAGATCCTACGAGCAGTACTTC. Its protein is CASSPGLARSYEQYF.